The entry that follows covers one T cell receptor (beta chain) sequence. Its antigen is as yet unknown. In the study's own analysis: ImmunoSEQ yielded junction-only sequences lacking quality scores, so filtering differed. Sequencing was performed with immunoSEQ multiplex PCR; in TCRdb, only in-frame clones are kept and a portion is missing. Clonal size and the V and J genes are those of that table, whereas D and trimming came from the DNA. Of 600,000 to 750,000 clones in the sample, 90% were seen once. The CDR3 has 10 amino acids. Germline V CDR1 and CDR2: GTSNPN, SVGIG (reference sequence). V was clipped by 4 bases and J by 6 bases, with 3 bases between them. This entry comes from a study of shared clonotypes between healthy human individuals. Findings and limits, study-wide: The study found lower generation probabilities in non-shared clonotypes than in those shared by all four donors.

The chain has TRBV30 and TRBJ2-2; D is undetermined. The sequencing input was memory CD8+ T cells from PBMCs. The subset denotes: CD45RO+ cells pooled with CCR7-negative TemRA cells. The receptor's source is a man younger than 35 in good health. Some clones in this sample may be carry-over from other donors' samples. CDR3 nucleotide sequence: TGTGCCTGGAAGGCCGGGGAGCTGTTTTTT. It encodes CAWKAGELFF.